Listed below are T cell receptor beta chains from one sample, sequenced in a study of blood T cells in healthy people across ages. TCRdb re-called the 5' RACE reads with MiXCR, one entry per CDR3 protein. The data hold about 1.8 million distinct CDR3 sequences, with about 49% observed a single time. Sample: blood. The source is a woman aged 40 to 55 in good health. Each CDR3 is given with its conserved first and last residue. The D gene is left open where the match is weak. Size is omitted from some rows. Given values are once, few, many or a class for expanded clones.

TRBV14,.,TRBJ2-7,.,CASSRSLLEQYF,TGTGCCAGCAGCCGGTCGCTCCTCGAGCAGTACTTC
TRBV6-5,few,TRBJ2-1,TRBD2,CASSLGTTGTSVQFF,TGTGCCAGCAGCCTCGGGACAACCGGGACTAGCGTACAGTTCTTC
TRBV9,.,TRBJ1-2,TRBD1,CASSTTGQGLSYTF,TGTGCCAGCAGCACTACCGGACAGGGCCTTAGCTACACCTTC
TRBV28,once,TRBJ2-5,TRBD2,CASSFVGGGLETQYF,TGTGCCAGCAGTTTCGTCGGGGGGGGATTGGAGACCCAGTACTTC
TRBV7-3,.,TRBJ2-5,TRBD2,CASSPSGTTRLETQYF,TGTGCCAGCAGCCCCTCCGGGACTACACGATTGGAGACCCAGTACTTC
TRBV28,.,TRBJ1-6,TRBD1,CASKPPGQEYSPLHF,TGTGCCAGCAAGCCACCGGGACAGGAATATTCACCCCTCCACTTT
TRBV18,.,TRBJ1-4,.,CASSPGRPGGGEKLFF,TGTGCCAGCTCACCAGGTCGGCCGGGAGGAGGAGAAAAACTGTTTTTT
TRBV7-9,.,TRBJ2-1,.,CASSSSGYWDEQFF,TGTGCCAGCAGCTCCTCGGGGTACTGGGATGAGCAGTTCTTC
TRBV18,.,TRBJ2-5,TRBD1,CASSPFAGAGGKETQYF,TGTGCCAGCTCACCATTTGCTGGGGCAGGGGGTAAAGAGACCCAGTACTTC
TRBV28,.,TRBJ2-3,.,CASSPWGGGRTDTQYF,TGTGCCAGCAGTCCGTGGGGGGGCGGGCGGACAGATACGCAGTATTTT
TRBV7-2,.,TRBJ2-1,.,CASSGALGNEQFF,TGTGCCAGCAGCGGAGCGCTAGGTAATGAGCAGTTCTTC
TRBV7-2,.,TRBJ1-2,.,CASSLGGIRGGYTF,TGTGCCAGCAGCTTAGGGGGTATTAGGGGCGGCTACACCTTC
TRBV7-2,.,TRBJ2-4,.,CASSLQFRGPPSNIQYF,TGTGCCAGCAGCTTACAATTTCGGGGCCCTCCGTCGAACATTCAGTACTTC
TRBV3-1,.,TRBJ2-1,.,CASSRPTRGLNEQFF,TGTGCCAGCAGCCGTCCGACAAGAGGGTTAAATGAGCAGTTCTTC
TRBV12-3/TRBV12-4,.,TRBJ1-2,.,CASSLGRRDYGYTF,TGTGCCAGCAGTTTAGGCCGGAGAGACTATGGCTACACCTTC
TRBV6-5,.,TRBJ1-2,.,CASSYGRLYGYTF,TGTGCCAGCAGTTACGGCAGACTCTATGGCTACACCTTC
TRBV28,.,TRBJ2-5,TRBD2,CASSKFASGGIKSETQYF,TGTGCCAGCAGTAAATTCGCTAGCGGGGGGATTAAATCTGAGACCCAGTACTTC
TRBV4-3,once,TRBJ1-2,.,CASSQDRQPPYGYTF,TGCGCCAGCAGCCAAGATAGGCAGCCCCCATATGGCTACACCTTC
TRBV19,.,TRBJ2-5,.,CASSATVDTRDQETQYF,TGTGCCAGTAGTGCTACCGTGGACACCAGGGACCAAGAGACCCAGTACTTC
TRBV10-3,many,TRBJ2-3,TRBD1,CAISGQGAGDTQYF,TGTGCCATCAGTGGACAGGGGGCGGGGGATACGCAGTATTTT
TRBV9,.,TRBJ2-7,TRBD2,CASSVDWGRASAVDEQYF,TGTGCCAGCAGCGTAGATTGGGGGAGGGCTAGCGCGGTCGATGAGCAGTACTTC
TRBV15,.,TRBJ2-1,.,CATSRDGSSRNEQFF,TGTGCCACCAGCAGAGATGGGAGTAGTCGCAATGAGCAGTTCTTC
TRBV6-6,.,TRBJ2-7,TRBD1,CASSKTGGEDSYEQYF,TGTGCCAGCAGTAAGACAGGGGGCGAAGACTCCTACGAGCAGTACTTC
TRBV6-1,.,TRBJ2-5,TRBD1,CASSPHGGQQETQYF,TGTGCCAGCAGTCCCCATGGGGGACAGCAAGAGACCCAGTACTTC
TRBV19,.,TRBJ2-5,.,CASRTYIGGQETQYF,TGTGCCAGTAGGACCTATATTGGGGGCCAGGAGACCCAGTACTTC
TRBV29-1,.,TRBJ1-5,.,CSVGFDSNQPQHF,TGCAGCGTTGGGTTCGACAGCAATCAGCCCCAGCATTTT
TRBV28,.,TRBJ2-5,.,CASSSRTGRYNEQYF,TGTGCCAGCAGTTCAAGGACGGGCCGATACAATGAGCAGTACTTC
TRBV9,.,TRBJ2-3,.,CASSVVGWNTDTQYF,TGTGCCAGCAGCGTAGTAGGATGGAACACAGATACGCAGTATTTT
TRBV7-9,.,TRBJ1-2,.,CACRSGLGGYTF,TGTGCCTGCAGATCCGGATTGGGGGGCTACACCTTC
TRBV7-2,.,TRBJ2-7,TRBD1,CASSAGQAPNEQYF,TGTGCCAGCAGCGCTGGACAGGCCCCCAACGAGCAGTACTTC
TRBV4-3,.,TRBJ1-1,TRBD1,CASSPGQGAYEAFF,TGCGCCAGCAGCCCAGGACAGGGGGCATACGAAGCTTTCTTT
TRBV6-2/TRBV6-3,.,TRBJ1-1,TRBD1,CASREGQGKVSTEAFF,TGTGCCAGCAGGGAGGGACAGGGAAAGGTGAGCACTGAAGCTTTCTTT
TRBV4-1,many,TRBJ2-1,.,CASSQDVGFSYNEQFF,TGCGCCAGCAGCCAAGATGTGGGTTTCTCCTACAATGAGCAGTTCTTC
TRBV29-1,.,TRBJ1-2,TRBD1,CSVGGVGDRGIYGYTF,TGCAGCGTTGGAGGTGTCGGGGACAGGGGGATCTATGGCTACACCTTC
TRBV28,few,TRBJ2-1,.,CASSPRKLASYNEQFF,TGTGCCAGCAGCCCCCGGAAACTAGCCTCCTACAATGAGCAGTTCTTC
TRBV6-5,few,TRBJ2-7,.,CASRRYREYEQYF,TGTGCCAGCAGAAGGTACAGGGAATACGAGCAGTACTTC
TRBV4-3,.,TRBJ1-1,TRBD1,CASSQDRALPPDAFF,TGCGCCAGCAGCCAGGACAGGGCCCTCCCCCCCGATGCTTTCTTT
TRBV9,.,TRBJ2-5,.,CASSVGGPGEQYF,TGTGCCAGCAGCGTAGGAGGACCGGGGGAGCAGTACTTC
TRBV20-1,.,TRBJ1-2,TRBD1,CSARKDREDGYTF,TGCAGTGCTAGGAAGGACAGGGAGGATGGCTACACCTTC
TRBV20-1,many,TRBJ2-7,TRBD1,CSAATGYEQYF,TGCAGTGCTGCGACAGGGTACGAGCAGTACTTC
TRBV24-1,few,TRBJ2-1,TRBD2,CATSDSSLAGVVNEQFF,TGTGCCACCAGTGATTCTTCGTTGGCGGGGGTAGTGAATGAGCAGTTCTTC
TRBV6-5,.,TRBJ2-2,.,CASSYEVGPRGGDTGELFF,TGTGCCAGCAGTTACGAGGTTGGACCGCGCGGTGGGGACACCGGGGAGCTGTTTTTT